Listed below are T cell receptor beta chains from one sample, sequenced in a study of tumor-infiltrating lymphocytes in primary liver carcinoma. MiXCR, applied by TCRdb to the multiplex PCR reads, yields one record per CDR3 protein. Found here are about 330,000 distinct CDR3 sequences, approximately 65% of them singletons; the top ten hold 5.5% to 8%. The sample comprised peripheral blood. All receptors come from a man aged 35 to 55 with primary liver carcinoma and hepatitis B virus infection. Each CDR3 is given with its conserved first and last residue. A D gene is named only where the DNA matches it firmly. Clone size is given for some rows only: seen once, a few or many times, or a class if the clone is expanded.

d_call: .
v_call: TRBV29-1
clone_size: many
j_call: TRBJ1-1
cdr3_aa: CSVEVTQGPTEAFF
cdr3_nt: TGCAGCGTTGAAGTCACCCAGGGTCCCACTGAAGCTTTCTTT

d_call: .
v_call: TRBV11-2
clone_size: .
j_call: TRBJ1-4
cdr3_aa: CASSPMNTNEKLFF
cdr3_nt: TGTGCCAGCAGCCCGATGAATACTAATGAGAAACTGTTTTTT

d_call: .
v_call: TRBV11-2
clone_size: .
j_call: TRBJ2-1
cdr3_aa: CASIVRAEVGNEQFF
cdr3_nt: TGTGCCAGCATCGTACGAGCGGAAGTTGGTAATGAGCAGTTCTTC

d_call: .
v_call: TRBV6-6
clone_size: .
j_call: TRBJ2-2
cdr3_aa: CASSVLDIRPGELFF
cdr3_nt: TGTGCCAGCAGTGTACTGGATATACGTCCCGGGGAGCTCTTTTTT

d_call: TRBD1
v_call: TRBV5-5
clone_size: .
j_call: TRBJ1-4
cdr3_aa: CASSCWDRGEKLFF
cdr3_nt: TGTGCCAGCAGCTGTTGGGACAGGGGAGAAAAACTGTTTTTT

d_call: .
v_call: TRBV11-2
clone_size: .
j_call: TRBJ2-3
cdr3_aa: CARSLINGSTDTQYF
cdr3_nt: TGTGCCAGGAGCTTAATCAACGGGAGCACAGATACGCAGTATTTT

d_call: .
v_call: TRBV12-3/TRBV12-4
clone_size: .
j_call: TRBJ1-1
cdr3_aa: CASSPKAGVDAFF
cdr3_nt: TGTGCCAGCAGCCCAAAGGCAGGGGTGGATGCTTTCTTT

d_call: TRBD1
v_call: TRBV11-2
clone_size: .
j_call: TRBJ2-1
cdr3_aa: CASRDGTGLSSEQFF
cdr3_nt: TGTGCCAGCAGGGACGGGACAGGGTTGAGTAGTGAGCAGTTCTTC

d_call: .
v_call: TRBV11-2
clone_size: once
j_call: TRBJ1-1
cdr3_aa: CVSSLFSSGRAEAFF
cdr3_nt: TGTGTCAGCAGCTTATTCAGTTCAGGGAGGGCTGAAGCTTTCTTT

d_call: .
v_call: TRBV6-2/TRBV6-3
clone_size: once
j_call: TRBJ2-5
cdr3_aa: CASSSRGETQCF
cdr3_nt: TGTGCCAGCAGTTCCCGCGGGGAGACCCAGTGCTTC

d_call: TRBD2
v_call: TRBV6-2/TRBV6-3
clone_size: many
j_call: TRBJ2-1
cdr3_aa: CASSYWREAGNEQFF
cdr3_nt: TGTGCCAGCAGTTACTGGCGGGAGGCCGGGAATGAGCAGTTCTTC

d_call: TRBD2
v_call: TRBV25-1
clone_size: .
j_call: TRBJ2-3
cdr3_aa: CASSKSLAGTDTQYF
cdr3_nt: TGTGCCAGCAGTAAATCACTAGCGGGGACGGATACGCAGTATTTT

d_call: .
v_call: TRBV29-1
clone_size: .
j_call: TRBJ2-7
cdr3_aa: CSIEGGNYEQHF
cdr3_nt: TGCAGCATTGAAGGGGGGAACTACGAGCAGCACTTC

d_call: .
v_call: TRBV30
clone_size: .
j_call: TRBJ1-2
cdr3_aa: CAWSETGTAYGYTF
cdr3_nt: TGTGCCTGGAGTGAGACTGGAACGGCGTATGGCTACACCTTC

d_call: TRBD2
v_call: TRBV11-2
clone_size: .
j_call: TRBJ2-1
cdr3_aa: CASSFVGDGRLGEQFF
cdr3_nt: TGTGCCAGCAGCTTTGTCGGGGACGGGAGGTTAGGCGAGCAGTTCTTC

d_call: .
v_call: TRBV29-1
clone_size: .
j_call: TRBJ1-1
cdr3_aa: CNPCGGNTEAFF
cdr3_nt: TGCAATCCATGCGGGGGGAACACTGAAGCCTTCTTT

d_call: .
v_call: TRBV11-1
clone_size: .
j_call: TRBJ2-7
cdr3_aa: CASSLTRWRTYEQYF
cdr3_nt: TGTGCCAGCAGCTTAACTCGCTGGAGAACCTACGAGCAGTACTTC

d_call: TRBD1
v_call: TRBV4-1
clone_size: .
j_call: TRBJ2-7
cdr3_aa: CASSRLSTGAEQYF
cdr3_nt: TGCGCCAGTAGCCGACTCTCAACAGGGGCCGAGCAGTACTTC

d_call: .
v_call: TRBV11-2
clone_size: .
j_call: TRBJ2-7
cdr3_aa: CASSFRESCEQYF
cdr3_nt: TGTGCCAGCAGCTTTAGGGAGTCGTGCGAGCAGTACTTC

d_call: .
v_call: TRBV5-4
clone_size: once
j_call: TRBJ2-7
cdr3_aa: CTSSQRAGYEQYF
cdr3_nt: TGTACCAGCAGCCAGAGGGCCGGCTACGAGCAGTACTTC

d_call: TRBD1
v_call: TRBV11-2
clone_size: .
j_call: TRBJ2-5
cdr3_aa: CASSLDWTGSSGTQYF
cdr3_nt: TGTGCCAGTAGCTTAGACTGGACAGGGTCATCAGGGACCCAGTACTTC

d_call: TRBD1
v_call: TRBV29-1
clone_size: once
j_call: TRBJ2-3
cdr3_aa: CSVEGQVPDTQYF
cdr3_nt: TGCAGCGTTGAGGGACAGGTACCAGATACGCAGTATTTT

d_call: .
v_call: TRBV11-2
clone_size: .
j_call: TRBJ1-6
cdr3_aa: CASSFTIGDYNSPLHF
cdr3_nt: TGTGCCAGCAGCTTCACCATAGGTGACTATAATTCACCCCTCCACTTT

d_call: TRBD2
v_call: TRBV28
clone_size: .
j_call: TRBJ2-7
cdr3_aa: CASSLGASGSNYEQYF
cdr3_nt: TGTGCCAGCAGTTTAGGGGCTAGCGGGAGTAATTACGAGCAGTACTTC

d_call: TRBD1
v_call: TRBV9
clone_size: .
j_call: TRBJ1-2
cdr3_aa: CASSVWSRGDYGYTF
cdr3_nt: TGTGCCAGCAGCGTATGGTCCAGGGGGGACTATGGCTACACCTTC

d_call: TRBD2
v_call: TRBV28
clone_size: .
j_call: TRBJ2-2
cdr3_aa: CASGAGGRTGELFF
cdr3_nt: TGTGCCAGCGGAGCGGGAGGGAGAACCGGGGAGCTGTTTTTT

d_call: .
v_call: TRBV11-2
clone_size: .
j_call: TRBJ1-4
cdr3_aa: CASSLMGQSGLFF
cdr3_nt: TGTGCCAGCAGCTTAATGGGCCAGTCGGGACTGTTTTTT

d_call: .
v_call: TRBV6-2/TRBV6-3
clone_size: few
j_call: TRBJ1-5
cdr3_aa: CASSYSVRRSIGQPQHF
cdr3_nt: TGTGCCAGCAGTTACTCGGTCAGGAGGTCGATAGGTCAGCCCCAGCATTTT

d_call: .
v_call: TRBV11-2
clone_size: .
j_call: TRBJ2-1
cdr3_aa: CASSLLLADNEQFF
cdr3_nt: TGTGCCAGCAGCTTACTACTGGCGGACAATGAGCAGTTCTTC

d_call: .
v_call: TRBV6-5
clone_size: .
j_call: TRBJ2-1
cdr3_aa: CAITQGPGRSYNEQFF
cdr3_nt: TGTGCCATCACCCAGGGTCCGGGACGGAGCTACAATGAGCAGTTCTTC

d_call: .
v_call: TRBV12-3/TRBV12-4
clone_size: .
j_call: TRBJ1-2
cdr3_aa: CASSIEQGASYDYTF
cdr3_nt: TGTGCCAGCAGTATAGAACAGGGAGCTAGCTATGACTACACCTTC

d_call: .
v_call: TRBV20-1
clone_size: .
j_call: TRBJ2-5
cdr3_aa: CSVRDNKAGLTQETQYF
cdr3_nt: TGCAGTGTTAGAGATAATAAGGCAGGCCTAACCCAAGAGACCCAGTACTTC

d_call: .
v_call: TRBV6-5
clone_size: .
j_call: TRBJ2-1
cdr3_aa: CASSYLTRNEQFF
cdr3_nt: TGTGCCAGCAGTTACTTAACTAGGAATGAGCAGTTCTTC

d_call: .
v_call: TRBV11-1
clone_size: .
j_call: TRBJ2-1
cdr3_aa: CASSTRAPSYEQFF
cdr3_nt: TGTGCCAGCAGCACCAGGGCCCCCTCCTACGAACAGTTCTTC

d_call: .
v_call: TRBV4-3
clone_size: few
j_call: TRBJ2-1
cdr3_aa: CASSQDYDEQFF
cdr3_nt: TGCGCCAGCAGCCAAGACTACGATGAGCAGTTCTTC

d_call: TRBD2
v_call: TRBV5-4
clone_size: .
j_call: TRBJ2-7
cdr3_aa: CASSLRTSGRYEQYF
cdr3_nt: TGTGCCAGCAGCCTTCGGACTAGCGGGAGATACGAGCAGTACTTC

d_call: .
v_call: TRBV11-2
clone_size: .
j_call: TRBJ2-3
cdr3_aa: CASSLNDGHGDTQYF
cdr3_nt: TGTGCCAGCAGCTTAAACGATGGCCACGGTGATACACAGTATTTT

d_call: .
v_call: TRBV5-6
clone_size: many
j_call: TRBJ2-3
cdr3_aa: CASSLRFPDTQYF
cdr3_nt: TGTGCCAGCAGCTTGAGATTTCCAGATACGCAGTATTTT

d_call: .
v_call: TRBV7-3
clone_size: .
j_call: TRBJ2-7
cdr3_aa: CASSDEQYF
cdr3_nt: TGTGCCAGCAGCGACGAGCAGTACTTC

d_call: .
v_call: TRBV11-2
clone_size: .
j_call: TRBJ2-1
cdr3_aa: CASNSLRITNERFF
cdr3_nt: TGTGCTAGCAACAGCTTAAGGATCACCAATGAGCGGTTCTTC

d_call: .
v_call: TRBV12-3/TRBV12-4
clone_size: .
j_call: TRBJ2-7
cdr3_aa: CVSNNQEASTEQYF
cdr3_nt: TGTGTCAGCAACAATCAAGAGGCTTCTACCGAGCAGTACTTC

d_call: .
v_call: TRBV10-1
clone_size: many
j_call: TRBJ1-2
cdr3_aa: CASSRELGYGYTF
cdr3_nt: TGCGCCAGCAGCAGGGAACTTGGCTATGGCTACACCTTC

d_call: .
v_call: TRBV11-1
clone_size: few
j_call: TRBJ2-7
cdr3_aa: CASRAGASRNEQYF
cdr3_nt: TGTGCCAGCAGAGCCGGGGCTAGCCGAAATGAGCAGTACTTC

d_call: .
v_call: TRBV5-1
clone_size: .
j_call: TRBJ1-1
cdr3_aa: CASRSGGNTEAFF
cdr3_nt: TGCGCCAGCAGAAGCGGGGGCAACACTGAAGCTTTCTTT

d_call: .
v_call: TRBV5-1
clone_size: few
j_call: TRBJ2-7
cdr3_aa: CASSLETEAYSYEQYF
cdr3_nt: TGCGCCAGCAGCTTGGAAACCGAGGCCTACTCCTACGAGCAGTACTTC